The 30 T cell receptor beta chains in this list originate from one sample, sequenced in a study of T cell responses to AZD1222 COVID-19 vaccine. Sequencing was performed with immunoSEQ multiplex PCR; in TCRdb, only in-frame clones are kept and a portion is missing. The repertoire holds roughly 150,000 clones, with about nine tenths as singletons. The starting material was peripheral blood, obtained 28 days after the second AZD1222 dose. These TCRs come from an adult who received the AZD1222 COVID-19 vaccine.

The chain has TRBV2 and TRBJ1-6; a possible D gene is TRBD1 (6 bases). Germline-derived CDR1 and CDR2 are SNHLY and FYNNEI. The CDR3 sequence is 15 residues long. The ends were cut back, 2 bases at V and 11 bases at J, with 16 bases in the middle. CDR3 DNA: TGTGCCAGCAGTGAACGGGGGCAGGGTTACGCACCCCTCCACTTT. Translated, it gives CASSERGQGYAPLHF. Drawing the rest from reference TRBV2 and TRBJ1-6, the complete variable domain is EPEVTQTPSHQVTQMGQEVILRCVPISNHLYFYWYRQILGQKVEFLVSFYNNEISEKSEIFDDQFSVERPDGSNFTLKIRSTKLEDSAMYFCASSERGQGYAPLHFGNGTRLTVT.

Written as DNA, the CDR3 is TGTGCCAGCGCAGGCAGGGTTAATTCACCCCTCCACTTT. Translating it yields CASAGRVNSPLHF. The chain uses TRBV6-5 and TRBJ1-6; maybe TRBD1 (5 bases). Trimming shortened V by 8 bases and J by 6 bases, and 11 bases separated the two germline ends. Per germline, CDR1 MNHEY and CDR2 SVGAGI. The CDR3 runs to 13 residues.

This chain links TRBV27 with TRBJ1-2, with 7 bases matching TRBD1. Germline trimming cut 3 bases from V and 5 bases from J; bases unmatched to any gene: 3. CDR1 and CDR2 (germline): MNHEY, SMNVEV (reference sequence). CDR3 length: 13 amino acids. DNA of the CDR3: TGTGCCAGCAGTTTGCTACAGGGGTATGGCTACACCTTC. This translates into CASSLLQGYGYTF.

The chain combines TRBV5-8 with TRBJ2-3, with 10 nucleotides matching TRBD2. The V gene end was trimmed by 0 bases and the J gene end by 0 bases; junction bases not matched to a gene: 10. This CDR3 is 19 amino acids long. Germline V lookup: CDR1 SGHTS, CDR2 YDEGEE. Written as DNA, the CDR3 is TGTGCCAGCAGCTTGGCCAGATCTAGCGGGGGACCTAGCACAGATACGCAGTATTTT. This gives the protein CASSLARSSGGPSTDTQYF.

This sequence joins TRBV6-2 or TRBV6-3 and TRBJ2-3, with 9 bases identical to TRBD2. This CDR3 has 21 residues. Germline CDR1 is MNHEY and CDR2 is SVGEGT. V was pared by 2 bases and J by 0 bases, with 18 bases of the junction left unmatched. The CDR3 sequence: CASSYGGGLAARTISTDTQYF. The CDR3 DNA follows: TGTGCCAGCAGTTACGGGGGGGGACTAGCAGCCCGAACTATAAGCACAGATACGCAGTATTTT.

The V and J genes are TRBV14 and TRBJ2-7; the match to TRBD2 covers 10 bases. Germline CDR1 SGHDN, CDR2 FVKESK. The CDR3 extends over 13 amino acids. J gave up 9 bases and V 8 bases, and 10 bases lay outside the gene matches. In nucleotides, the CDR3 is TGTGCCAGCGCCCCTGGGACTAGCGCTTCGCAGTACTTC. This sequence encodes CASAPGTSASQYF.

V gene TRBV15 combines with J gene TRBJ1-3; 7 bases agree with TRBD1. The CDR3 loop spans 15 amino acids. V shed 0 bases and J 5 bases; nucleotides not matched to a gene: 4. Germline V gene lookup returns CDR1 LNHNV and CDR2 YYDKDF (reference sequence). In nucleotides, the CDR3 is TGTGCCACCAGCAGAGATAGGACAGGACGAAACACCATATATTTT. Encoded protein: CATSRDRTGRNTIYF.

On this clone: A junction boundary mismatches the germline segment, possibly from a read error. The rearrangement uses TRBV7-7 and TRBJ1-1; D not resolved. This CDR3 region has 12 residues. Germline CDR1 is SSHAT and CDR2 is FNYEAQ (reference sequence). Here the CDR3 reads CASSRTHREAFF. In nucleotides, the CDR3 is TGTGCTAGCAGCCGTACACACCGTGAAGCTTTCTTT.

The gene calls are TRBV7-2 and TRBJ2-1; tentative D call: TRBD2 (6 bases). The length of the CDR3 is 14 residues. The V end was cut by 5 bases, the J end by 2 bases, with 10 bases between. Germline assignment: CDR1 SGHTA and CDR2 FQGNSA. The CDR3 protein is CASSPQRAYNEQFF. CDR3 DNA: TGTGCCAGCAGCCCGCAGCGGGCCTACAATGAGCAGTTCTTC.

V gene TRBV10-3 combines with J gene TRBJ2-3, with D maybe TRBD2 (5 bases). This CDR3 has 16 residues. CDR1 and CDR2 (germline): ENHRY, SYGVKD. The V and J ends lost 0 bases and 0 bases respectively, with 10 bases between them. The CDR3 nucleotides read TGTGCCATCAGTGAGTCCAAGACTATCAGCACAGATACGCAGTATTTT. Amino acids: CAISESKTISTDTQYF.

The chain carries TRBV5-1 and TRBJ2-1; no clear D gene. Trimming took 1 base from V and 0 from J, leaving 14 bases between them. Germline V CDR1 and CDR2: SGHRS, YFSETQ. The CDR3 totals 17 residues. The CDR3 coding sequence is TGCGCCAGCAGCTTGCTTCTTCCGGTCCCCTCCTACAATGAGCAGTTCTTC. It codes for CASSLLLPVPSYNEQFF.

The V gene is TRBV19, the J gene TRBJ1-2; 7 bases match TRBD1. Trimming took 6 bases from V and 7 from J; bases not matched to a gene: 11. The germline V gene encodes CDR1 LNHDA and CDR2 SQIVND (reference sequence). The CDR3 covers 14 residues. In DNA form, the CDR3 reads TGTGCCAGTAGCCCCAGGACAGGTTCGGGTGGCTACACCTTC. The encoded protein is CASSPRTGSGGYTF.

CDR3 DNA sequence: TGTGCCAGCAGCTTGGGGGGACAGGGGGTGGGCGAGCAGTACTTC. Protein: CASSLGGQGVGEQYF. The chain joins TRBV5-4 to TRBJ2-7; 11 bases fit TRBD1. The CDR3 runs 15 residues. J was trimmed by 6 bases and V by 0 bases; bases with no gene match: 5. The germline V gene has CDR1 SGHNT and CDR2 YYREEE (reference sequence). Supplemented by reference TRBV5-4 and TRBJ2-7, the full variable domain reads ETGVTQSPTHLIKTRGQQVTLRCSSQSGHNTVSWYQQALGQGPQFIFQYYREEENGRGNFPPRFSGLQFPNYSSELNVNALELDDSALYLCASSLGGQGVGEQYFGPGTRLTVT.

The chain is built from TRBV7-2 and TRBJ2-7, with 8 nucleotides matching TRBD1. CDR1 is SGHTA, CDR2 FQGNSA, per germline. J gave up 5 bases and V 5 bases, and 8 bases lay outside the gene matches. The CDR3 spans 14 residues. The DNA of the CDR3 is TGTGCCAGCAGCCCTCGGGACAGGCCACACGAGCAGTACTTC. Its translation is CASSPRDRPHEQYF.

The chain carries TRBV29-1 and TRBJ1-1; TRBD1 agrees at 7 bases. CDR1 is SQVTM and CDR2 is ANQGSEA in the germline V gene. This CDR3 region has 16 residues. V was clipped by 6 bases and J by 0 bases; unmatched bases: 13. The CDR3 loop reads CSVWGSRGSVNTEAFF. CDR3 coding DNA: TGCAGCGTGTGGGGCAGCAGGGGGTCCGTGAACACTGAAGCTTTCTTT.

This clone was detected once. The chain links TRBV7-2 to TRBJ2-7; D gene unclear. The ends were cut back, 4 bases at V and 0 bases at J, with 10 bases in the middle. The CDR3 sequence is 14 residues long. Germline V gene lookup returns CDR1 SGHTA and CDR2 FQGNSA. This chain's CDR3 is CASSSQPFSYEQYF. The CDR3 DNA follows: TGTGCCAGCAGCTCACAGCCATTCTCCTACGAGCAGTACTTC.

This chain joins TRBV4-3 and TRBJ1-2, with a possible D match to TRBD1 (5 bases). The germline V and J ends were trimmed by 5 bases and 3 bases, with 16 bases remaining between them. Germline V gene sequence: CDR1 LGHNA, CDR2 YSLEER. The CDR3 extends over 15 amino acids. The CDR3 DNA sequence: TGCGCCAGCAGCTTTATAGCGGGGGTGGACTATGGCTACACCTTC. It specifies CASSFIAGVDYGYTF.

The V gene is TRBV7-9, the J gene TRBJ1-5, with 7 positions matching TRBD1. Per germline, CDR1 SEHNR and CDR2 FQNEAQ (reference sequence). CDR3 length: 14 residues. The trim removed 2 bases at V and 5 bases at J, leaving 3 bases unmatched. The CDR3 loop is CASSLTGQDQPQHF. CDR3 coding DNA: TGTGCCAGCAGCTTAACCGGACAGGATCAGCCCCAGCATTTT.

The rearrangement joins TRBV10-1 to TRBJ1-1, with TRBD1 as a possible D gene (5 bases). Per germline, CDR1 WNHNN and CDR2 SYGVQD (reference sequence). CDR3 length: 14 amino acids. The V and J ends lost 0 bases and 4 bases respectively, with 9 bases between them. The DNA for the CDR3 is TGCGCCAGCAGTGAGTCGGGGGGACGCACTGAAGCTTTCTTT. This sequence encodes CASSESGGRTEAFF.

The rearrangement links TRBV3-1 (or the pseudogene TRBV3-2) to TRBJ1-3; D ambiguous. With 1 base removed from V and 4 bases from J, the gap between germline ends came to 11 bases. CDR1 and CDR2 from the germline V gene are LGHDT and YNNKEL (reference sequence). The CDR3 runs 15 residues. In DNA form, the CDR3 reads TGTGCCAGCAGCCAAGCCGGCCTTGGGGGAAACACCATATATTTT. Translating it yields CASSQAGLGGNTIYF.

The rearrangement uses TRBV28 and TRBJ2-7; the D is unclear. The ends were cut back, 6 bases at V and 5 bases at J, with 20 bases in the middle. This CDR3 spans 15 amino acids. Germline assignment: CDR1 MDHEN and CDR2 SYDVKM. DNA of the CDR3: TGTGCCAGCAGAATGGAAATTGGCAGGCCCCACGAGCAGTACTTC. This gives the protein CASRMEIGRPHEQYF.

The chain combines TRBV16 with TRBJ2-5; a possible D gene is TRBD2 (5 bases). Between the trimmed V and J ends, which lost 0 bases and 9 bases, there was a span of 20 bases. Germline-derived CDR1 and CDR2 are KGHSY and FQNENV. CDR3 length: 16 amino acids. Written as DNA, the CDR3 is TGTGCCAGCAGCCAATCAACGCCAAAAGGCACGAGGGCCCAGTACTTC. It encodes CASSQSTPKGTRAQYF.

This clone was found once. This chain joins TRBV4-3 and TRBJ1-6; no firm D call. V was trimmed by 1 base and J by 7 bases, leaving 14 bases between them. CDR1 is LGHNA and CDR2 is YSLEER in the germline V gene. The CDR3 sequence is 16 residues long. CDR3 in amino acids: CASSQVTAFMNSPLHF. CDR3 DNA sequence: TGCGCCAGCAGCCAAGTTACCGCTTTTATGAATTCACCCCTCCACTTT.

This clone was observed once. This chain links TRBV6-5 with TRBJ2-1, with TRBD1 identical over 11 bases. Germline values: CDR1 MNHEY, CDR2 SVGAGI. The CDR3 is made up of 14 amino acids. Trimming removed 8 bases from V and 7 bases from J; junction bases left unmatched: 7. CDR3 residues: CASGRTGGRNEQFF. CDR3 nucleotide sequence: TGTGCCAGCGGACGGACAGGGGGCCGGAATGAGCAGTTCTTC.

This clone has just one count. J is TRBJ1-2 and V is TRBV29-1; D perhaps matches TRBD1 (6 bases). Germline CDR1 reads SQVTM; CDR2 reads ANQGSEA. Trimming cost V 2 bases and J 4 bases, with 14 bases left between them. The CDR3 contains 14 residues. The CDR3 loop reads CSVEPSGGAYGYTF. CDR3 nucleotide sequence: TGCAGCGTTGAACCCTCGGGGGGGGCCTATGGCTACACCTTC.

This clone has a handful of counts. The V and J genes are TRBV12-5 and TRBJ2-4; maybe TRBD1 (6 bases). The CDR3 covers 15 residues. Between the trimmed V and J ends, which lost 6 bases and 7 bases, there was a span of 19 bases. Germline CDR1 reads LGHNT; CDR2 reads FRNRAP. DNA for the CDR3: TGTGCTAGTGGCCGCGGAACAGGGAGCAGTAACATTCAGTACTTC. As protein: CASGRGTGSSNIQYF.

This chain links TRBV27 with TRBJ1-1; 7 bases match TRBD1. Germline assignment: CDR1 MNHEY and CDR2 SMNVEV (reference sequence). Trimming at V came to 9 bases and at J to 7 bases, leaving 11 bases not matched to a gene. This CDR3 contains 13 residues. The CDR3 coding sequence is TGTGCCAGTTACCAGGCGACAGGGCTTGAAGCTTTCTTT. It codes for CASYQATGLEAFF.

This chain joins TRBV7-8 and TRBJ1-3, with 8 bases lining up with TRBD1. The V gene end was trimmed by 5 bases and the J gene end by 2 bases; junction bases not matched to a gene: 5. This CDR3 spans 15 amino acids. Germline assignment: CDR1 SGHVS and CDR2 FQNEAQ. The CDR3 DNA is TGTGCCAGCAGCCTCGGACAGGGCCCTGGAAACACCATATATTTT. Residues: CASSLGQGPGNTIYF. Complete variable domain (other parts from reference TRBV7-8 and TRBJ1-3): GAGVSQSPRYKVAKRGQDVALRCDPISGHVSLFWYQQALGQGPEFLTYFQNEAQLDKSGLPSDRFFAERPEGSVSTLKIQRTQQEDSAVYLCASSLGQGPGNTIYFGEGSWLTVV.

V and J are TRBV5-4 and TRBJ1-5, with 7 bases aligning to TRBD1. The CDR3 is made up of 14 amino acids. V lost 4 bases to trimming and J lost 11 bases; unmatched junction nucleotides: 12. Germline V gives CDR1 SGHNT, CDR2 YYREEE (reference sequence). CDR3 DNA: TGTGCCAGCAGCGATGGGACAGCATATGGGGCCCAGCATTTT. It encodes CASSDGTAYGAQHF.

A remark on this clone: The sample carries other DNA sequences with the same CDR3. This rearrangement joins TRBV2 to TRBJ1-5; 9 bases map to TRBD1. Trimming at V came to 5 bases and at J to 1 base, leaving 3 bases not matched to a gene. Per the germline V gene, CDR1 is SNHLY and CDR2 is FYNNEI. There are 15 residues in the CDR3. DNA of the CDR3: TGTGCCAGCAGTCTACAGGGGGCGAGCAATCAGCCCCAGCATTTT. Translation: CASSLQGASNQPQHF.